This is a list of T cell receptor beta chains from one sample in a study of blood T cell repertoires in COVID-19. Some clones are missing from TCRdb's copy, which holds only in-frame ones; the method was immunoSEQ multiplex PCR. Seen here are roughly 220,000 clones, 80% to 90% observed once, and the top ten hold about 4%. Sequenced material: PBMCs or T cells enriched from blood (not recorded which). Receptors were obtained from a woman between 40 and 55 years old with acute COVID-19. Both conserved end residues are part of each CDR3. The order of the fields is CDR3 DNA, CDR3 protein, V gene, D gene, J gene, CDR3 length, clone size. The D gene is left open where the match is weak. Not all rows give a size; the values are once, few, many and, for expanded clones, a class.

DNA: TGTGCCAGTAAAAAGGGACAGAAAAGCACAGATACGCAGTATTTT
CDR3: CASKKGQKSTDTQYF
V: TRBV7-9
D: TRBD1
J: TRBJ2-3
length: 15
size: NA

DNA: TGTGCCAGCAGTGGGGACAGAGCAACAACTAATGAAAAACTGTTTTTT
CDR3: CASSGDRATTNEKLFF
V: TRBV2
D: TRBD1
J: TRBJ1-4
length: 16
size: NA

DNA: TGTGCCAGCAGCTTAACACCGAGGTACACCTTC
CDR3: CASSLTPRYTF
V: TRBV5-8
D: NA
J: TRBJ1-2
length: 11
size: NA

DNA: TGTGCCAGTAATGGACTCCTGGGCATGAACACTGAAGCTTTCTTT
CDR3: CASNGLLGMNTEAFF
V: TRBV19
D: NA
J: TRBJ1-1
length: 15
size: NA

DNA: TGTGCCAGCAGTGAATGGGGGGTCAACTATGGCTACACCTTC
CDR3: CASSEWGVNYGYTF
V: TRBV25-1
D: NA
J: TRBJ1-2
length: 14
size: NA

DNA: TGTGCCAGCAGCTCTGGACTAGCCCTCTACAATGAGCAGTTCTTC
CDR3: CASSSGLALYNEQFF
V: TRBV7-3
D: TRBD2
J: TRBJ2-1
length: 15
size: NA

DNA: TGCAGCGTTTATAGCGGGGCGGCGCTTAGATCACTCGATGAGCAGTTCTTC
CDR3: CSVYSGAALRSLDEQFF
V: TRBV29-1
D: TRBD2
J: TRBJ2-1
length: 17
size: NA

DNA: TGTGCCATCAGTGGAGGGACAGGGGTCACAGATACGCAGTATTTT
CDR3: CAISGGTGVTDTQYF
V: TRBV10-3
D: TRBD1
J: TRBJ2-3
length: 15
size: once

DNA: TGTGCCAGCAGCCAAGAACTGAGTTCTAACTATGGCTACACCTTC
CDR3: CASSQELSSNYGYTF
V: TRBV3-1/TRBV3-2
D: NA
J: TRBJ1-2
length: 15
size: NA

DNA: TGCGCCAGCAGCCCCTGGCGGGACAGGGGAAGTCGGGGGAGCTACACCTTC
CDR3: CASSPWRDRGSRGSYTF
V: TRBV5-1
D: TRBD1
J: TRBJ1-2
length: 17
size: few

DNA: TGTGCCAGCAGCCGGCACGGGACAGAAGTTAATTCACCCCTCCACTTT
CDR3: CASSRHGTEVNSPLHF
V: TRBV14
D: TRBD1
J: TRBJ1-6
length: 16
size: NA

DNA: TGCGCCAGCAGCCCCGGGACAGGAACCTACGAGCAGTACTTC
CDR3: CASSPGTGTYEQYF
V: TRBV4-3
D: TRBD1
J: TRBJ2-7
length: 14
size: NA

DNA: TGTGCCAGCAGCCGGTCAGGCAGGGGGCTGTGGAACACCGGGGAGCTGTTTTTT
CDR3: CASSRSGRGLWNTGELFF
V: TRBV3-1/TRBV3-2
D: TRBD1
J: TRBJ2-2
length: 18
size: NA

DNA: TGCGCCAGCAGCCAAGAAGCGGCGGGTGGCTATGGCTACACCTTC
CDR3: CASSQEAAGGYGYTF
V: TRBV4-3
D: NA
J: TRBJ1-2
length: 15
size: NA

DNA: TGCGCCAGCAGCGCTGGACAGGGGGCGTACAATGAGCAGTTCTTC
CDR3: CASSAGQGAYNEQFF
V: TRBV5-1
D: TRBD1
J: TRBJ2-1
length: 15
size: once

DNA: TGTGCCAGCAGTAGAACACAGCCCACCGGGGAGCTGTTTTTT
CDR3: CASSRTQPTGELFF
V: TRBV2
D: NA
J: TRBJ2-2
length: 14
size: NA

DNA: TGTGCCAGCAGTTTACGACAAGACTACGAGCAGTACTTC
CDR3: CASSLRQDYEQYF
V: TRBV7-2
D: NA
J: TRBJ2-7
length: 13
size: NA

DNA: TGTGCCAGCAGTTATCGGGACAGGGATGAAGCTTTCTTT
CDR3: CASSYRDRDEAFF
V: TRBV5-4
D: TRBD1
J: TRBJ1-1
length: 13
size: NA

DNA: TGTGCCAGCTCACCCTCAGCAGGAGAGACCCAGTACTTC
CDR3: CASSPSAGETQYF
V: TRBV18
D: NA
J: TRBJ2-5
length: 13
size: NA

DNA: TGTGCCACCAGTGTAGGAGGGAACACTGAAGCTTTCTTT
CDR3: CATSVGGNTEAFF
V: TRBV24-1
D: NA
J: TRBJ1-1
length: 13
size: NA

DNA: TGTGCCAGTAGTAAAGGGGAACGGAATTCACCCCTCCACTTT
CDR3: CASSKGERNSPLHF
V: TRBV19
D: NA
J: TRBJ1-6
length: 14
size: NA

DNA: TGTGCCACCGGGGACATCGACGGCTACACCTTC
CDR3: CATGDIDGYTF
V: TRBV10-3
D: NA
J: TRBJ1-2
length: 11
size: NA

DNA: TGTGCCAGCAGCGTAGGGGCGGGGGACCCTTGGGGCTACACCTTC
CDR3: CASSVGAGDPWGYTF
V: TRBV9
D: NA
J: TRBJ1-2
length: 15
size: NA

DNA: TGCGCCAGCAGCCAGGCCGGGACAATGTTTTTT
CDR3: CASSQAGTMFF
V: TRBV4-1
D: NA
J: TRBJ1-4
length: 11
size: NA

DNA: TGTGCCAGCAGCTTCAGGGTAAAGGTGTCCATGAACACTGAAGCTTTCTTT
CDR3: CASSFRVKVSMNTEAFF
V: TRBV13
D: NA
J: TRBJ1-1
length: 17
size: NA

DNA: TGCAGTGCTAGTAGGACTAGCGGGGTTCAAGAGACCCAGTACTTC
CDR3: CSASRTSGVQETQYF
V: TRBV20-1
D: TRBD2
J: TRBJ2-5
length: 15
size: NA

DNA: TGTGCCAGCCCCGCCCTTGGGGGGGGCACGAACACCGGGGAGCTGTTTTTT
CDR3: CASPALGGGTNTGELFF
V: TRBV7-2
D: NA
J: TRBJ2-2
length: 17
size: NA

DNA: TGTGCCAGTAGTACCGGACAGGGAGAAACTGAAGCTTTCTTT
CDR3: CASSTGQGETEAFF
V: TRBV19
D: TRBD1
J: TRBJ1-1
length: 14
size: NA

DNA: TGCGCCAGCAGCCCCCGACTAGCGGGAGAGACCCAGTACTTC
CDR3: CASSPRLAGETQYF
V: TRBV5-1
D: TRBD2
J: TRBJ2-5
length: 14
size: NA

DNA: TGTGCCAGCATCCTGGGAGGGTACAACACCGGGGAGCTGTTTTTT
CDR3: CASILGGYNTGELFF
V: TRBV11-2
D: TRBD2
J: TRBJ2-2
length: 15
size: once

DNA: TGTGCCAGCAGCTTTCACCGCCAACGGGGAGATAATTCACCCCTCCACTTT
CDR3: CASSFHRQRGDNSPLHF
V: TRBV5-8
D: NA
J: TRBJ1-6
length: 17
size: NA

DNA: TGTGCCAGCGAGGCGGCCCCCGAATCCGGGGAGCTGTTTTTT
CDR3: CASEAAPESGELFF
V: TRBV6-5
D: NA
J: TRBJ2-2
length: 14
size: few

DNA: TGTGCCAGCAGCTGGGGTAGGGGCGGAGGCTACACCTTC
CDR3: CASSWGRGGGYTF
V: TRBV7-3
D: NA
J: TRBJ1-2
length: 13
size: NA

DNA: TGCGCCAGCAGCGAGGTGGCGGATGAGCAGTTCTTC
CDR3: CASSEVADEQFF
V: TRBV5-1
D: NA
J: TRBJ2-1
length: 12
size: once

DNA: TGTGCCAGCAGTTACAGTAGACGAGGAATGAACACTGAAGCTTTCTTT
CDR3: CASSYSRRGMNTEAFF
V: TRBV6-5
D: NA
J: TRBJ1-1
length: 16
size: NA

DNA: TGTGCCAGCAGTTGGGACTCAATTAGCGAGACCCAGTACTTC
CDR3: CASSWDSISETQYF
V: TRBV27
D: NA
J: TRBJ2-5
length: 14
size: once

DNA: TGTGCCAGCAGCCAAGATTATAGCTCCTATGGCTACACCTTC
CDR3: CASSQDYSSYGYTF
V: TRBV3-1/TRBV3-2
D: NA
J: TRBJ1-2
length: 14
size: NA

DNA: TGTGCCAGTAGTGTCACGGGACAGGGTGTTATCGGGGAGCTGTTTTTT
CDR3: CASSVTGQGVIGELFF
V: TRBV19
D: TRBD1
J: TRBJ2-2
length: 16
size: NA

DNA: TGTGCCAGCAGTTCGGGAAACTATGGCTACACCTTC
CDR3: CASSSGNYGYTF
V: TRBV6-5
D: NA
J: TRBJ1-2
length: 12
size: NA

DNA: TGTGCCTGGAGTGATCGTGGGCGGACAGGGGGAATGGAAGCTTTCTTT
CDR3: CAWSDRGRTGGMEAFF
V: TRBV30
D: TRBD1
J: TRBJ1-1
length: 16
size: once

DNA: TGTGCCAGCAGCTCCAGATTCAGGGAGAACACTGAAGCTTTCTTT
CDR3: CASSSRFRENTEAFF
V: TRBV7-8
D: NA
J: TRBJ1-1
length: 15
size: NA

DNA: TGTGCCTGGGCGGGGGTCAAAGAGACCCAGTACTTC
CDR3: CAWAGVKETQYF
V: TRBV30
D: TRBD2
J: TRBJ2-5
length: 12
size: NA

DNA: TGTGCCTGGACCCCTTGGAACAGGGATGGCTACACCTTC
CDR3: CAWTPWNRDGYTF
V: TRBV30
D: NA
J: TRBJ1-2
length: 13
size: NA

DNA: TGCGCCAGCAGCTCAGGACAGTACAATGAGCAGTTCTTC
CDR3: CASSSGQYNEQFF
V: TRBV4-3
D: NA
J: TRBJ2-1
length: 13
size: NA

DNA: TGCGCCAGCAGCTCGCTACAGGGCAAAAACACTGAAGCTTTCTTT
CDR3: CASSSLQGKNTEAFF
V: TRBV5-1
D: NA
J: TRBJ1-1
length: 15
size: once

DNA: TGCGCCAGCAGCCAAGATTTAACAGGGGTATCACCCCTCCACTTT
CDR3: CASSQDLTGVSPLHF
V: TRBV4-1
D: TRBD1
J: TRBJ1-6
length: 15
size: NA

DNA: TGTGCCAGCAGCCAAGGGCGGTGGGACTATGGCTACACCTTC
CDR3: CASSQGRWDYGYTF
V: TRBV3-1/TRBV3-2
D: NA
J: TRBJ1-2
length: 14
size: NA

DNA: TGTGCCAGCAGTGAACACGGTAACTATGGCTACACCTTC
CDR3: CASSEHGNYGYTF
V: TRBV2
D: NA
J: TRBJ1-2
length: 13
size: NA

DNA: TGTGCCACCAGTGATGCTAGCGGGGGGGCTGATACGCAGTATTTT
CDR3: CATSDASGGADTQYF
V: TRBV24-1
D: TRBD2
J: TRBJ2-3
length: 15
size: once

DNA: TGCGCCAGCAGCTTGTCACCGGGACAAAGCAATCAGCCCCAGCATTTT
CDR3: CASSLSPGQSNQPQHF
V: TRBV5-1
D: NA
J: TRBJ1-5
length: 16
size: once

DNA: TGTGCCAGCAGCTTGGGGCCAGGGCAGGGCAATGAGCAGTTCTTC
CDR3: CASSLGPGQGNEQFF
V: TRBV5-6
D: NA
J: TRBJ2-1
length: 15
size: NA

DNA: TGTGCCAGCAGGCAGACAGGTACTAACTATGGCTACACCTTC
CDR3: CASRQTGTNYGYTF
V: TRBV9
D: NA
J: TRBJ1-2
length: 14
size: NA

DNA: TGTGCCAGCAGCCTTGGGCAGGGCGGCTATGGCTACACCTTC
CDR3: CASSLGQGGYGYTF
V: TRBV3-1/TRBV3-2
D: NA
J: TRBJ1-2
length: 14
size: NA

DNA: TGTGCCAGTAGTCCACTTAACCGGGACAGCTCTGGAAACACCATATATTTT
CDR3: CASSPLNRDSSGNTIYF
V: TRBV19
D: TRBD1
J: TRBJ1-3
length: 17
size: NA

DNA: TGTGCCAGCAGCTATAGCGACAGCGGGGAGACCCAGTACTTC
CDR3: CASSYSDSGETQYF
V: TRBV7-3
D: NA
J: TRBJ2-5
length: 14
size: NA

DNA: TGCGCCAGCAGCTTGGGGGCGGGGGAGACTGAAGCTTTCTTT
CDR3: CASSLGAGETEAFF
V: TRBV5-1
D: NA
J: TRBJ1-1
length: 14
size: NA

DNA: TGTGCCAGCAGCCAAGGACATGTGTTAGACAGGGTACCTGAAGCTTTCTTT
CDR3: CASSQGHVLDRVPEAFF
V: TRBV3-1/TRBV3-2
D: TRBD1
J: TRBJ1-1
length: 17
size: few

DNA: TGTGCCAGCAGTTTAGTATTCGGGGGGAGTGGGACCCAGTACTTC
CDR3: CASSLVFGGSGTQYF
V: TRBV27
D: TRBD2
J: TRBJ2-5
length: 15
size: once